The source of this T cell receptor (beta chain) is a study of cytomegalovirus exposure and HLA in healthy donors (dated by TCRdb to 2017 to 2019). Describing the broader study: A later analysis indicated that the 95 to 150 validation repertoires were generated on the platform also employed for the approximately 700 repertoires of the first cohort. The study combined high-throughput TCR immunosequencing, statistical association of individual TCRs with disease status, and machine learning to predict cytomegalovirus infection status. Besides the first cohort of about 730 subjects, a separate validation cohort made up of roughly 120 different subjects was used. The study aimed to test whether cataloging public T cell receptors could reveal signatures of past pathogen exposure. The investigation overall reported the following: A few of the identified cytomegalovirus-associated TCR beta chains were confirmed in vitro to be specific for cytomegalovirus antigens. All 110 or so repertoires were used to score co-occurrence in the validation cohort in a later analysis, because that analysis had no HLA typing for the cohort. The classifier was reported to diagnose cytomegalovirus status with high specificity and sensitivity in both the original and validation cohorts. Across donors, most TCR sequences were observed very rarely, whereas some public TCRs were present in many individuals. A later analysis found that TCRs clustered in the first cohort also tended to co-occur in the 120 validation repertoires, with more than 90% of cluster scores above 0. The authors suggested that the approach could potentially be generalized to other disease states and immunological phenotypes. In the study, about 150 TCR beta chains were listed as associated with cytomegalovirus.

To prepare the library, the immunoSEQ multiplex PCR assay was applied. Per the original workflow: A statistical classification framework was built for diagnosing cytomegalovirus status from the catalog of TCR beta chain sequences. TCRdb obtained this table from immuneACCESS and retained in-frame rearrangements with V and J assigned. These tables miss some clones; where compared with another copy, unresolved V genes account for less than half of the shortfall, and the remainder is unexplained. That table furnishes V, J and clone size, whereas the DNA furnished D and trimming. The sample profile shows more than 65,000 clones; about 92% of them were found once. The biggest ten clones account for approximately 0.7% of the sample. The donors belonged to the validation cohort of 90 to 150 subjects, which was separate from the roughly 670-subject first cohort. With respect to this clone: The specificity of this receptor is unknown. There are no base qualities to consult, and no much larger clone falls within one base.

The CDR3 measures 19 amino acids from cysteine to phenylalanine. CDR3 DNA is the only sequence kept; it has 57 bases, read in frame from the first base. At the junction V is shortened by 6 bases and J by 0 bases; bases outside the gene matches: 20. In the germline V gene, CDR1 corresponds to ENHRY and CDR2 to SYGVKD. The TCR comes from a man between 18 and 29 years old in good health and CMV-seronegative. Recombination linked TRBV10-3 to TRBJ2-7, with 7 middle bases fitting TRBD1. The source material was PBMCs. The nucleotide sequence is TGTGCCATCAGAGGGATTCCGGGACAGAAGGGAAAAAGCTCCTACGAGCAGTACTTC. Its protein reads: CAIRGIPGQKGKSSYEQYF.